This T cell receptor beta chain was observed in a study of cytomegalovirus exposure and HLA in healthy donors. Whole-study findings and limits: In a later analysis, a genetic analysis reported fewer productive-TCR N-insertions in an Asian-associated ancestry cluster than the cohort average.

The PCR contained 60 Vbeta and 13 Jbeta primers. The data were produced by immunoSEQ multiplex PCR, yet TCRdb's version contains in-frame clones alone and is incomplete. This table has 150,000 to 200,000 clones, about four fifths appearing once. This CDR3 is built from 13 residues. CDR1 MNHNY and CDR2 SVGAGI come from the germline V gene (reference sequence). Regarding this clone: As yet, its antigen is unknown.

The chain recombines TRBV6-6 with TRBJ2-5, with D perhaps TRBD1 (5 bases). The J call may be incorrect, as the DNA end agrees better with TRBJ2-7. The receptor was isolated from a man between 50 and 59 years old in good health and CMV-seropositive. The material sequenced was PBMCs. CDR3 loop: CASSPQGHYEQYF. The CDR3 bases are TGTGCCAGCAGCCCCCAGGGCCACTACGAGCAGTACTTC.